The clone carrying this T cell receptor beta chain was detected only a few times. The TCRbeta library was prepared with unique molecular identifiers. TCRdb independently ran MiXCR on the PCR reads; one entry per CDR3 protein. The sample lists around 480,000 distinct CDR3 sequences, over 25% seen once, with approximately 2.3% in the top ten. The CDR3 is 18 amino acids. CDR1 and CDR2 (germline): DFQATT, SNEGSKA (reference sequence). Trimming took 2 bases from V and 0 from J; bases not matched to a gene: 12. The data originate from a study of T-cell reconstitution after alpha-beta-depleted transplantation in children.

The material sequenced was PBMCs from the stem cell graft donor, taken from the stem cell graft. This TCR was recovered from a human donor who donated a stem cell graft to a child with aplastic anemia. The rearrangement joins TRBV20-1 to TRBJ1-1; 10 bases fit TRBD1. In nucleotides, the CDR3 is TGCAGTGCTAGACCTACGGGACAGGGGCCGGGACTGAACACTGAAGCTTTCTTT. Translation: CSARPTGQGPGLNTEAFF.